Listed here are 32 T cell receptor beta chains from one sample, sequenced in a study of control samples from healthy donors and cancer patients. Assay: immunoSEQ multiplex PCR; the TCRdb copy retains only in-frame clones and omits some. The sample lists over 150,000 clones, about 91% seen once, with just over 2% in the top ten. Sequencing used blood. The receptor source for this set is a woman in her thirties or forties in good health.

V and J are TRBV27 and TRBJ2-2, with TRBD2 as a possible D gene (6 bases). The CDR3 runs to 14 residues. CDR1 is MNHEY, CDR2 SMNVEV, per germline (reference sequence). Trimming pared 1 base from V and 7 bases from J, leaving 10 bases between. The CDR3 sequence: CASSLWGVGGELFF. DNA for the CDR3: TGTGCCAGCAGTTTATGGGGGGTTGGCGGGGAGCTGTTTTTT.

There are a few counts of this clone. V is TRBV2 and J is TRBJ2-5; D assignment may be TRBD1 or TRBD2 (5 bases each). The V end was cut by 8 bases, the J end by 10 bases, with 14 bases between. The V gene's germline CDR1 is SNHLY and CDR2 FYNNEI. The CDR3 sequence is 11 residues long. The CDR3: CASGTQGDQYF. The CDR3, as DNA: TGTGCCAGCGGGACCCAAGGGGACCAGTACTTC.

The chain combines TRBV3-1 (or the pseudogene TRBV3-2) with TRBJ2-1; 14 bases are a match to TRBD2. The CDR3 has 15 amino acids. Per germline, CDR1 LGHDT and CDR2 YNNKEL (reference sequence). Trimming at V came to 6 bases and at J to 6 bases, leaving 4 bases not matched to a gene. CDR3 residues: CASSRLAGGSNEQFF. The CDR3 DNA reads TGTGCCAGCAGTCGACTAGCGGGGGGGTCCAATGAGCAGTTCTTC.

V gene TRBV19 combines with J gene TRBJ1-6, with a possible D match to TRBD1 (6 bases). The V gene's germline CDR1 is LNHDA and CDR2 SQIVND (reference sequence). Deletions cut 7 bases from V and 7 bases from J, with 20 bases between. CDR3 size: 16 residues. This CDR3 reads CASKTSTGQRNSPLHF. CDR3 coding DNA: TGTGCCAGTAAGACATCCACTGGACAGCGAAATTCACCCCTCCACTTT.

This chain uses TRBV11-3 with TRBJ2-1; 8 positions match TRBD2. The trim removed 1 base at V and 7 bases at J, leaving 6 bases unmatched. Germline CDR1 reads SGHNT; CDR2 reads YENEEA. The CDR3 runs 15 residues. CDR3 bases: TGTGCCAGCAGCTTAGCGTCGACGGGGGGGAATGAGCAGTTCTTC. Amino acid sequence: CASSLASTGGNEQFF. Complete variable domain (other parts from reference TRBV11-3 and TRBJ2-1): EAGVVQSPRYKIIEKKQPVAFWCNPISGHNTLYWYLQNLGQGPELLIRYENEEAVDDSQLPKDRFSAERLKGVDSTLKIQPAELGDSAVYLCASSLASTGGNEQFFGPGTRLTVL.

This clone has more than one count but fewer than ten. CDR3 sequence reads: CASSFSGTEAFF. CDR3 DNA: TGTGCCAGCAGCTTCTCGGGGACTGAAGCTTTCTTT. This sequence joins TRBV5-6 and TRBJ1-1; no reliable D call. The length of the CDR3 is 12 residues. Trimming took off 2 bases at V and 5 bases at J, with 7 bases between the two ends. The germline V gene has CDR1 SGHDT and CDR2 YYEEEE.

This clone was recorded once. The CDR3 region is CATSDFRLAKNIQYF. DNA of the CDR3: TGTGCCACCAGTGATTTTAGGTTAGCCAAAAACATTCAGTACTTC. The chain recombines TRBV24-1 with TRBJ2-4, with no clear D. The CDR3 is made up of 15 amino acids. V lost 1 base to trimming and J lost 0 bases, with 6 bases between them. CDR1 and CDR2 (germline): KGHDR, SFDVKD.

This chain links TRBV4-1 with TRBJ2-1; possibly TRBD2 for D (6 bases). The CDR3 totals 12 residues. Germline values: CDR1 MGHRA, CDR2 YSYEKL. V lost 4 bases and J 10 bases, leaving 11 bases between the germline ends. The CDR3 protein is CASSPRRDEQFF. CDR3 bases: TGCGCCAGCAGCCCGAGGAGGGACGAGCAGTTCTTC.

This chain joins TRBV2 and TRBJ1-1, with no clear D. In germline, CDR1 is SNHLY, CDR2 FYNNEI. This CDR3 has 13 amino acids. Trimming left V 4 bases short and J 6 bases short, with 12 bases between. CDR3 DNA sequence: TGTGCCAGCAGTGTAAAGGGAGAGGCTGAAGCTTTCTTT. As protein: CASSVKGEAEAFF.

This clone was recorded a few times. This chain joins TRBV6-1 and TRBJ2-1; 12 bases line up with TRBD2. Per the germline V gene, CDR1 is MNHNS and CDR2 is SASEGT. This CDR3 has 15 amino acids. Trimming removed 3 bases from V and 4 bases from J; junction bases left unmatched: 1. The CDR3 DNA sequence: TGTGCCAGCAGTGACACTAGCGGGGGGTACAATGAGCAGTTCTTC. This codes for CASSDTSGGYNEQFF.

This clone occurred once. The J gene is TRBJ2-3, the V gene TRBV5-5, with 7 nucleotides matching TRBD2. The J segment lost 0 bases and the V segment lost 0 bases, leaving 4 bases of the junction unmatched. This CDR3 is 16 amino acids long. Looked up from germline, CDR1 is SGHKS and CDR2 is YYEKEE (reference sequence). CDR3 in DNA: TGTGCCAGCAGCTTGGCCGGGGGGTTCAGCACAGATACGCAGTATTTT. It specifies CASSLAGGFSTDTQYF.

The chain couples TRBV5-1 to TRBJ2-1; no clear D. Between the trimmed V and J ends, which lost 1 base and 6 bases, there was a span of 14 bases. Per the germline V gene, CDR1 is SGHRS and CDR2 is YFSETQ. CDR3 length equals 15 residues. Here the CDR3 reads CASSLNTQLSNEQFF. CDR3 nucleotide sequence: TGCGCCAGCAGCTTGAACACCCAACTTAGCAATGAGCAGTTCTTC.

This clone was found a few times. The rearrangement links TRBV6-4 to TRBJ2-1; 9 bases are shared with TRBD2. The V gene end was trimmed by 6 bases and the J gene end by 9 bases; junction bases not matched to a gene: 12. This CDR3 spans 15 amino acids. Germline V gene data show CDR1 as MRHNA and CDR2 as SNTAGT. CDR3 sequence reads: CASSGDGGGAGEQFF. The CDR3 DNA reads as TGTGCCAGCAGCGGAGACGGCGGGGGGGCGGGTGAGCAGTTCTTC.

CDR3 region: CASSLGGDYGYTF. DNA of the CDR3: TGTGCCAGCAGTTTGGGGGGGGACTATGGCTACACCTTC. J is TRBJ1-2 and V is TRBV12-3 or TRBV12-4; weak D call: TRBD1 (5 bases). V lost 3 bases and J 3 bases, leaving 8 bases between the germline ends. This CDR3 region has 13 residues.

The chain links TRBV7-9 to TRBJ1-5; D not certain. Germline CDR1 reads SEHNR; CDR2 reads FQNEAQ (reference sequence). This CDR3 is 18 amino acids long. V was clipped by 1 base and J by 3 bases, with 19 bases between them. This CDR3 reads CASSLGWGMDTANQPQHF. The DNA for the CDR3 is TGTGCCAGCAGCTTAGGTTGGGGTATGGATACTGCCAATCAGCCCCAGCATTTT.

The chain links TRBV12-3 or TRBV12-4 to TRBJ2-3; D gene unclear. CDR3 length: 11 amino acids. Trimming pared 5 bases from V and 4 bases from J, leaving 4 bases between. For the CDR3, the DNA is TGTGCCAGCAGTCAGTCAGATACGCAGTATTTT. Translating gives CASSQSDTQYF.

This sequence joins TRBV2 and TRBJ1-2, with D maybe TRBD1 (6 bases). Germline V CDR1 and CDR2: SNHLY, FYNNEI. The germline V and J ends were trimmed by 4 bases and 3 bases, with 18 bases remaining between them. This CDR3 comprises 16 residues. CDR3 residues: CASSVSLQGLDYGYTF. CDR3 nucleotides: TGTGCCAGCAGTGTATCATTACAGGGCCTCGACTATGGCTACACCTTC.

J is TRBJ2-1 and V is TRBV5-4; 14 positions agree with TRBD2. After removal of 3 bases from V and 4 bases from J, the junction contained 3 bases not matched to a gene. The CDR3 extends over 16 amino acids. Germline CDR1 and CDR2: SGHNT and YYREEE (reference sequence). The DNA for the CDR3 is TGTGCCAGCAGCTCGGGACTAGCGGGGGTTTACAATGAGCAGTTCTTC. It is translated as CASSSGLAGVYNEQFF.

The V and J genes are TRBV2 and TRBJ2-3, with 8 bases identical to TRBD2. CDR1 is SNHLY and CDR2 is FYNNEI in the germline V gene. The CDR3 spans 19 residues. Trimming cost V 2 bases and J 2 bases; bases outside gene matches: 15. As DNA, the CDR3 is TGTGCCAGCAGTGAACCAGCGGGGGCGCTGGAGAAGCCCACAGATACGCAGTATTTT. Translation gives CASSEPAGALEKPTDTQYF. Together with reference TRBV2 and TRBJ2-3, the CDR3 gives the full variable domain: EPEVTQTPSHQVTQMGQEVILRCVPISNHLYFYWYRQILGQKVEFLVSFYNNEISEKSEIFDDQFSVERPDGSNFTLKIRSTKLEDSAMYFCASSEPAGALEKPTDTQYFGPGTRLTVL.

V gene TRBV6-6 combines with J gene TRBJ1-1; weak D call: TRBD1 (5 bases). Trimming stripped 8 bases from V and 5 bases from J, with 12 bases between. CDR1 and CDR2 (germline): MNHNY, SVGAGI (reference sequence). This CDR3 contains 12 residues. The CDR3 DNA sequence: TGTGCCAGCGGGCAGGGCGGAACTGAAGCTTTCTTT. The encoded protein is CASGQGGTEAFF.

J is TRBJ2-1 and V is TRBV7-9; 7 bases are shared with TRBD1. Germline CDR1 SEHNR, CDR2 FQNEAQ (reference sequence). CDR3 size: 13 residues. J gave up 6 bases and V 5 bases, and 4 bases lay outside the gene matches. CDR3 sequence (DNA): TGTGCCAGCAGCCGAACAGGGGTCAATGAGCAGTTCTTC. It specifies CASSRTGVNEQFF.

The chain has TRBV5-1 and TRBJ2-7; a weak D match, TRBD2 (7 bases). The CDR3 loop spans 14 amino acids. CDR1 SGHRS and CDR2 YFSETQ come from the germline V gene. V was pared by 2 bases and J by 3 bases, with 12 bases between. The CDR3 sequence: CASSFGGQYYEQYF. Written as DNA, the CDR3 is TGCGCCAGCAGCTTCGGGGGGCAGTACTACGAGCAGTACTTC.

This chain joins TRBV27 and TRBJ2-7; D is possibly TRBD2 (5 bases). CDR3 length: 14 residues. Germline V CDR1 and CDR2: MNHEY, SMNVEV (reference sequence). Trimming removed 8 bases from V and 7 bases from J, with 21 bases in between. The CDR3 region is CASRLGRGLGEQYF. CDR3 nucleotide sequence: TGTGCCAGCCGCCTGGGCAGAGGGTTGGGGGAGCAGTACTTC.

The chain links TRBV15 to TRBJ2-7; D tentatively fits TRBD1 or TRBD2 (6 bases each). Germline V gene data show CDR1 as LNHNV and CDR2 as YYDKDF (reference sequence). The length of the CDR3 is 15 residues. V was clipped by 3 bases and J by 4 bases, with 16 bases between them. The CDR3 DNA follows: TGTGCCACCAGCAGCGAGGGGGGCAGTGGTTACGAGCAGTACTTC. This encodes CATSSEGGSGYEQYF. Based on the CDR3 plus reference TRBV15 and TRBJ2-7, the full variable domain is DAMVIQNPRYQVTQFGKPVTLSCSQTLNHNVMYWYQQKSSQAPKLLFHYYDKDFNNEADTPDNFQSRRPNTSFCFLDIRSPGLGDTAMYLCATSSEGGSGYEQYFGPGTRLTVT.

V and J are TRBV4-1 and TRBJ1-5; D gene unclear. V lost 1 base, J lost 7 bases, and 8 bases lay in between. This CDR3 has 13 residues. Germline CDR1 and CDR2: MGHRA and YSYEKL. This CDR3 reads CASSQGDWQPQHF. The CDR3 DNA reads as TGCGCCAGCAGCCAAGGTGACTGGCAGCCCCAGCATTTT.

V gene TRBV7-2 combines with J gene TRBJ2-3; perhaps TRBD2 as D (6 bases). Germline loops: CDR1 SGHTA, CDR2 FQGNSA. V shed 4 bases and J shed 10 bases, with 15 bases lying between them. The length of the CDR3 is 13 residues. The CDR3 region is CASSSISGTSQYF. CDR3 nucleotide sequence: TGTGCCAGCAGCTCTATTTCCGGGACTTCGCAGTATTTT.

V usage is TRBV3-1 (or the pseudogene TRBV3-2) and J usage is TRBJ1-1, with unresolved D. This CDR3 spans 14 amino acids. Germline CDR1 reads LGHDT; CDR2 reads YNNKEL (reference sequence). Between the trimmed V and J ends, which lost 1 base and 0 bases, there was a span of 6 bases. The CDR3 loop is CASSQALVNTEAFF. CDR3 nucleotides: TGTGCCAGCAGCCAAGCTTTGGTGAACACTGAAGCTTTCTTT.

This clone turned up a few times. The genes are TRBV5-4 and TRBJ2-7; D gene unclear. There are 15 residues in the CDR3. Germline CDR1 SGHNT, CDR2 YYREEE (reference sequence). V lost 0 bases to trimming and J lost 0 bases, with 10 bases between them. CDR3 sequence: CASSLDRVSSYEQYF. The CDR3 DNA is TGTGCCAGCAGCTTGGATAGGGTTAGCTCCTACGAGCAGTACTTC.

The chain links TRBV6-4 to TRBJ2-3; the match to TRBD1 covers 9 bases. CDR1 MRHNA and CDR2 SNTAGT come from the germline V gene. The CDR3 spans 13 residues. J gave up 3 bases and V 6 bases, and 1 base lay outside the gene matches. As DNA, the CDR3 is TGTGCCAGCAGCGACAGGGGGACAGATACGCAGTATTTT. It translates to CASSDRGTDTQYF.

The chain's CDR3 is CASSKSWRTEAFF. The CDR3 DNA is TGTGCCAGTAGTAAGAGTTGGCGCACTGAAGCTTTCTTT. This chain connects TRBV19 to TRBJ1-1; D not resolved. V was trimmed by 4 bases and J by 4 bases, leaving 10 bases between them. CDR1 is LNHDA, CDR2 SQIVND, per germline (reference sequence). This CDR3 is 13 amino acids long.

The chain links TRBV4-1 to TRBJ2-5; 9 bases fit TRBD2. The CDR3 covers 16 residues. Germline lookup yields CDR1 MGHRA and CDR2 YSYEKL. With 1 base clipped from V and 2 bases from J, the junction kept 5 bases outside the gene matches. The CDR3 reads CASSQAGAGGQETQYF. CDR3 in DNA: TGCGCCAGCAGCCAAGCGGGCGCGGGGGGGCAAGAGACCCAGTACTTC.

Only one count was recorded for this clone. This chain joins TRBV5-1 and TRBJ2-7; D uncertain. V lost 0 bases and J lost 4, with 5 bases in between. In germline, CDR1 is SGHRS, CDR2 YFSETQ. The CDR3 is made up of 12 amino acids. The CDR3 is CASSLVRYEQYF. The CDR3 coding sequence is TGCGCCAGCAGCTTGGTGAGGTACGAGCAGTACTTC. Full variable domain (outside the CDR3, taken from reference TRBV5-1 and TRBJ2-7): KAGVTQTPRYLIKTRGQQVTLSCSPISGHRSVSWYQQTPGQGLQFLFEYFSETQRNKGNFPGRFSGRQFSNSRSEMNVSTLELGDSALYLCASSLVRYEQYFGPGTRLTVT.